The next 20 T cell receptor beta chains were all read from a single sample in a study of T cells in Graves' hyperthyroidism and ophthalmopathy. RNA transcripts were the template for amplifying TCR beta CDR3 regions. The HTBI primer set was used in a first-round RT-PCR of the TCR CDR3. MiXCR, applied by TCRdb to the multiplex PCR reads, yields one record per CDR3 protein. The profile shows 500,000 or so distinct CDR3 sequences, over 15% of them singletons. The sequenced material came from blood. The receptors originated from a woman aged 18 to 35 with Graves' ophthalmopathy.

The V gene is TRBV2, the J gene TRBJ2-3, with 12 bases aligning to TRBD2. Trimming cost V 4 bases and J 7 bases; bases outside gene matches: 12. Germline values: CDR1 SNHLY, CDR2 FYNNEI. CDR3 length: 17 residues. The CDR3 DNA sequence: TGTGCCAGCAGTGCCAATGGACTAGCGGGGAGAGGGTATACGCAGTATTTT. It specifies CASSANGLAGRGYTQYF.

This clonotype was found a few times. CDR3 nucleotide sequence: TGTGCCAGCAGCTTAGGCCGCGACAATGAGCAGTTCTTC. This translates into CASSLGRDNEQFF. The rearrangement uses TRBV13 and TRBJ2-1; D not certain. Germline assignment: CDR1 PRHDT and CDR2 FYEKMQ (reference sequence). V was trimmed by 0 bases and J by 5 bases, leaving 5 bases between them. The CDR3 loop spans 13 amino acids.

This clonotype was observed many times. The chain employs TRBV20-1 and TRBJ1-2; a possible D gene is TRBD1 (5 bases). Trimming stripped 1 base from V and 3 bases from J, with 12 bases between. The CDR3 consists of 14 residues. Per germline, CDR1 DFQATT and CDR2 SNEGSKA (reference sequence). This CDR3 reads CSARVRQGDYGYTF. The CDR3 nucleotides are TGCAGTGCTAGAGTAAGGCAGGGAGACTATGGCTACACCTTC.

The chain recombines TRBV19 with TRBJ2-1; TRBD2 matches 10 bases. CDR3 length equals 15 residues. Trimming took 2 bases from V and 9 from J; bases not matched to a gene: 7. From germline, CDR1 is LNHDA and CDR2 SQIVND (reference sequence). The CDR3 here is CASSITGTSEPEQFF. The CDR3 coding sequence is TGTGCCAGTAGTATAACCGGGACTAGCGAGCCTGAGCAGTTCTTC. The full variable domain, its missing parts supplied by reference TRBV19 and TRBJ2-1, is DGGITQSPKYLFRKEGQNVTLSCEQNLNHDAMYWYRQDPGQGLRLIYYSQIVNDFQKGDIAEGYSVSREKKESFPLTVTSAQKNPTAFYLCASSITGTSEPEQFFGPGTRLTVL.

This clonotype was picked up many times. This chain joins TRBV7-9 and TRBJ2-5, with 16 positions matching TRBD2. The CDR3 extends over 19 amino acids. J lost 5 bases, V lost 5 bases, and 14 bases had no gene match. From germline, CDR1 is SEHNR and CDR2 FQNEAQ (reference sequence). This chain's CDR3 is CASSTPTPGTSGRAETQYF. CDR3 bases: TGTGCCAGCAGCACCCCTACCCCCGGGACTAGCGGGAGGGCGGAGACCCAGTACTTC.

Points on this clonotype: A read error may produce the germline difference seen at one junction end. The chain joins TRBV5-1 to TRBJ2-7; D possibly corresponds to TRBD2 (6 bases). Germline values: CDR1 SGHRS, CDR2 YFSETQ. This CDR3 comprises 16 residues. CDR3 sequence reads: CASSLNAAQVGGERYF. CDR3 nucleotide sequence: TGCGCCAGCAGCTTGAATGCGGCCCAAGTGGGAGGCGAGCGGTACTTC.

The chain links TRBV6-5 to TRBJ2-7; D is uncertain. This CDR3 has 14 amino acids. The V gene lost 2 bases and the J gene lost 3 bases, with 11 bases spanning the gap. CDR1 is MNHEY, CDR2 SVGAGI, per germline. The DNA for the CDR3 is TGTGCCAGCAGTTACAGGGCAGCATACTACGAGCAGTACTTC. It specifies CASSYRAAYYEQYF.

This clonotype was counted many times. This chain joins TRBV11-2 and TRBJ2-2; tentative D call: TRBD2 (5 bases). The CDR3 contains 15 residues. CDR1 and CDR2 from the germline V gene are SGHAT and FQNNGV. V was shortened by 2 bases and J by 2 bases, with 9 bases between the two germline ends. The CDR3 loop is CASSLRELNTGELFF. The CDR3 nucleotides are TGTGCCAGCAGCTTAAGGGAGTTAAACACCGGGGAGCTGTTTTTT. The full variable domain, its missing parts supplied by reference TRBV11-2 and TRBJ2-2, is EAGVAQSPRYKIIEKRQSVAFWCNPISGHATLYWYQQILGQGPKLLIQFQNNGVVDDSQLPKDRFSAERLKGVDSTLKIQPAKLEDSAVYLCASSLRELNTGELFFGEGSRLTVL.

The sample holds many counts of this clonotype. The chain combines TRBV19 with TRBJ2-1; TRBD1 is a possible D gene (7 bases). The CDR3 sequence is 14 residues long. Between the trimmed V and J ends, which lost 3 bases and 4 bases, there was a span of 10 bases. Germline V CDR1 and CDR2: LNHDA, SQIVND (reference sequence). In nucleotides, the CDR3 is TGTGCCAGTAGTATCCCAGGGGGGTACAATGAGCAGTTCTTC. This translates into CASSIPGGYNEQFF.

This clonotype was picked up a small number of times. The chain has TRBV11-2 and TRBJ1-4, with unresolved D. Germline CDR1 SGHAT, CDR2 FQNNGV. V was cut by 6 bases and J by 8 bases, with 10 bases left in between. The CDR3 extends over 12 amino acids. This CDR3 reads CASREFYEKLFF. In DNA form, the CDR3 reads TGTGCCAGCAGGGAGTTCTACGAAAAACTGTTTTTT.

V and J are TRBV6-1 and TRBJ2-1; 8 positions agree with TRBD2. After removal of 6 bases from V and 10 bases from J, the junction contained 17 bases not matched to a gene. The length of the CDR3 is 16 residues. Germline-derived CDR1 and CDR2 are MNHNS and SASEGT. Here the CDR3 DNA reads TGTGCCAGCAGCGAAAGAGCAGGAGCGGGAGAGAGAGAGCAGTTCTTC. This encodes CASSERAGAGEREQFF.

This clonotype was seen repeatedly, ten times or more. This chain uses TRBV7-9 with TRBJ2-7; D remains unclear. Trimming removed 5 bases from V and 3 bases from J, with 8 bases in between. Looked up from germline, CDR1 is SEHNR and CDR2 is FQNEAQ (reference sequence). This CDR3 region has 12 residues. The chain's CDR3 is CASSRQDYEQYF. In DNA form, the CDR3 reads TGTGCCAGCAGCCGCCAAGACTACGAGCAGTACTTC.

This clonotype came up many times. The chain joins TRBV30 to TRBJ1-1; no clear D. Trimming removed 0 bases at V and 5 bases at J, with 10 bases between. This CDR3 spans 13 amino acids. The germline gives CDR1 GTSNPN, CDR2 SVGIG (reference sequence). CDR3 sequence (DNA): TGTGCCTGGAGTGTACAGCGCGAGACTGAAGCTTTCTTT. Translated, it gives CAWSVQRETEAFF.

A few counts support this clonotype. The chain joins TRBV6-4 to TRBJ1-2; 7 positions agree with TRBD1. Trimming at V came to 0 bases and at J to 3 bases, leaving 1 base not matched to a gene. There are 14 residues in the CDR3. The germline V gene has CDR1 MRHNA and CDR2 SNTAGT. The CDR3 DNA reads as TGTGCCAGCAGTGACTCAGGGGGCGACTATGGCTACACCTTC. It specifies CASSDSGGDYGYTF.

This chain joins TRBV4-3 and TRBJ2-1; D not certain. The CDR3 has 12 amino acids. Per the germline V gene, CDR1 is LGHNA and CDR2 is YSLEER. V was shortened by 3 bases and J by 10 bases, with 10 bases between the two germline ends. The CDR3 region has the DNA TGCGCCAGCAGCCAGTCCGGGTGGGAGCAGTTCTTC. It yields the protein CASSQSGWEQFF.

This clonotype showed up many times. DNA for the CDR3: TGTGCCAGCAGTTTATCAGCGGGAGAGAGAGAGACCCAGTACTTC. This encodes CASSLSAGERETQYF. The chain has TRBV28 and TRBJ2-5; 8 positions match TRBD2. V dropped 1 base and J dropped 4; count of bases not matched to a gene: 5. The length of the CDR3 is 15 residues. Germline assignment: CDR1 MDHEN and CDR2 SYDVKM.

This clonotype was observed a handful of times. The chain has TRBV5-1 and TRBJ2-2; 10 positions match TRBD1. The CDR3 runs to 17 residues. V dropped 3 bases and J dropped 3; count of bases not matched to a gene: 8. Germline V gene data show CDR1 as SGHRS and CDR2 as YFSETQ. The CDR3 here is CASSSPADRGDTGELFF. The CDR3 DNA reads TGCGCCAGCAGCTCCCCAGCGGACAGGGGGGACACCGGGGAGCTGTTTTTT.

Ten or more counts support this clonotype. V and J are TRBV20-1 and TRBJ1-1, with D uncertain. Germline CDR1 reads DFQATT; CDR2 reads SNEGSKA (reference sequence). The CDR3 extends over 11 amino acids. V was clipped by 6 bases and J by 6 bases, with 11 bases between them. The CDR3 here is CSATPSAEAFF. CDR3 nucleotide sequence: TGCAGTGCCACTCCGTCGGCTGAAGCTTTCTTT.

The sample holds many counts of this clonotype. The genes are TRBV2 and TRBJ1-2; TRBD1 matches at 7 bases. The germline CDR1 and CDR2 sequences are SNHLY and FYNNEI. Unmatched junction bases numbered 6, after V lost 1 base and J lost 7 bases. This CDR3 is built from 14 residues. CDR3 sequence reads: CASSEVQGMGGYTF. CDR3 nucleotide sequence: TGTGCCAGCAGTGAAGTACAGGGGATGGGTGGCTACACCTTC.

This clonotype was counted ten times or more. The gene calls are TRBV12-3 or TRBV12-4 and TRBJ1-1, with 8 bases identical to TRBD1. The trim removed 2 bases at V and 4 bases at J, leaving 6 bases unmatched. CDR3 length: 15 residues. This CDR3 reads CASSLKPTGGTEAFF. CDR3 DNA: TGTGCCAGCAGTTTAAAACCCACAGGGGGCACTGAAGCTTTCTTT.